The source of this T cell receptor (beta chain) is a study of blood T cell repertoires in COVID-19. Study at large: Specimens from acute and convalescent COVID-19 originated in the United States, Italy and Spain.

TCRdb's copy holds only in-frame clones and misses some; the assay was immunoSEQ multiplex PCR. The sample consists of about 210,000 clones, around 80% of them appearing once. Germline CDR1 and CDR2: SNHLY and FYNNEI. CDR3 length equals 15 residues. The trim removed 4 bases at V and 6 bases at J, leaving 7 bases unmatched. This receptor was taken from a man aged 30 to 45 with acute COVID-19. This chain joins TRBV2 and TRBJ2-3, with 10 bases that match TRBD2. The sequenced sample was PBMCs or T cells enriched from blood (not recorded which). The CDR3 DNA is TGTGCCAGCAGTGCTCAAGCGGGGGGGCGTGATACGCAGTATTTT. This gives the protein CASSAQAGGRDTQYF.